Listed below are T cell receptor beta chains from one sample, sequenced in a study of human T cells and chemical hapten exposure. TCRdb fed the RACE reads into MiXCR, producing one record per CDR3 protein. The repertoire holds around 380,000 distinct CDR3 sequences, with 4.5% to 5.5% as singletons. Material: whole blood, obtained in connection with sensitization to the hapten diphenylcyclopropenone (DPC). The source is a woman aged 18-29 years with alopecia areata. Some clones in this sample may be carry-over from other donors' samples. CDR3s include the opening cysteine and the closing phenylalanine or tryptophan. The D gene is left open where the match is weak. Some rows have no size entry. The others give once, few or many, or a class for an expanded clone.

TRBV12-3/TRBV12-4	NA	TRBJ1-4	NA	TGTGCCAGCAGTTTACAGGCCCCCGATGAAAAACTGTTTTTT	CASSLQAPDEKLFF
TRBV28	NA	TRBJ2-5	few	TGTGCCAGCAGCCGGATTCTAGAGACCCAGTACTTC	CASSRILETQYF
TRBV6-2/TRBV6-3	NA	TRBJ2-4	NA	TGTGCCACCGCCTGGCGAGGGGCCGTAGCCAAAAACATTCAGTACTTC	CATAWRGAVAKNIQYF
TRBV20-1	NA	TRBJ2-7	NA	TGCAGTGCTAGAGAGAAGGGGTCCCACTACGAGCAGTACTTC	CSAREKGSHYEQYF
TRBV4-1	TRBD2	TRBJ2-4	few	TGCGCCAGCAGCCCGCGGGGGAAAAACATTCAGTACTTC	CASSPRGKNIQYF
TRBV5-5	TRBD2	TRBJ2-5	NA	TGTGCCAGCACCTTCGGGACTAGCGGGGGCGGGAGGGAGACCCAGTACTTC	CASTFGTSGGGRETQYF
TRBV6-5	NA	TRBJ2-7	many	TGTGCCAGCAGCACGGAGACCTACGAGCAGTACTTC	CASSTETYEQYF
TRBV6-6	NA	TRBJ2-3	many	TGTGCCAGCTTAGACCACGGGAGCACAGATACGCAGTATTTT	CASLDHGSTDTQYF
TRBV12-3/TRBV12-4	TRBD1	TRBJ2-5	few	TGTGCCAGCAGTCCAACAGGGGTTAAGATGCAGACCCAGTACTTC	CASSPTGVKMQTQYF
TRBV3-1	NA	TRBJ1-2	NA	TGTGCCAGCAGGTCAACAGAGAATGGCTACACCTTC	CASRSTENGYTF
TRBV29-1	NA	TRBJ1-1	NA	TGCAGCGGCTTTGACCTAGCGGGAACTGAAGCTTTCTTT	CSGFDLAGTEAFF
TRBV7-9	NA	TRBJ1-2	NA	TGTGCCAGCAGCTTCAGCCCCCAAGGTCCCCACTATGGCTACACCTTC	CASSFSPQGPHYGYTF
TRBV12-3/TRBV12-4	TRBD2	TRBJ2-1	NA	TGTGCCAGCAGCTTTAATCGGGGGGATGAGCAGTTCTTC	CASSFNRGDEQFF
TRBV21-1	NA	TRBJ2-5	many	TGTGCCAGCCCTTCTGGGACAGGGACCCCAGAGACCCAGTACTTC	CASPSGTGTPETQYF
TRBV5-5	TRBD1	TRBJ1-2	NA	TGTGCCAGCAGCTTGGTACAGGGGGCTGACTATGGCTACACCTTC	CASSLVQGADYGYTF
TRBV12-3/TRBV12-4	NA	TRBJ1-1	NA	TGTGCCAGCAGGAGAACGGGGGGAACCATCCTGAACACTGAAGCTTTCTTT	CASRRTGGTILNTEAFF
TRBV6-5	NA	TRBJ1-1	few	TGTGCCAGCAGTTACGGACACGAGGGGGTCCACACTGAAGCTTTCTTT	CASSYGHEGVHTEAFF
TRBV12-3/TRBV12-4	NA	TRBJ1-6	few	TGTGCCAGCAGTTTTAACAGGGAGAGTTCACCCCTCCACTTT	CASSFNRESSPLHF
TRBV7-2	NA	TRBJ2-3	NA	TGTGCCAGCAGCTTAGGCGGGGAACTCACAGATACGCAGTATTTT	CASSLGGELTDTQYF
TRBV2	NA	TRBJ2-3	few	TGTGCCAGCAGAGAAGGCACAGATACGCAGTATTTT	CASREGTDTQYF
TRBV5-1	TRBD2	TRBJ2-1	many	TGCGCCAGCAGCTTGCAGCGGGGGGGTGGCAATGAGCAGTTCTTC	CASSLQRGGGNEQFF
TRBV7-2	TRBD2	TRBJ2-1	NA	TGTGCCAGCAGCCCAGAACTAGCGGGGGGGCGTATGTTCTTC	CASSPELAGGRMFF
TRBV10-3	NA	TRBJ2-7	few	TGTGCCATCAGTGCCATAGAAAGCTCCTACGAGCAGTACTTC	CAISAIESSYEQYF
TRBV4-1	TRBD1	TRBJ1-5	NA	TGCACCAGCAGCCCAAGTGGGACAGGGATGAATCAGCCCCAGCATTTT	CTSSPSGTGMNQPQHF
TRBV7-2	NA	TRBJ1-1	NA	TGTGCCAGCAGCTTAGGTCGGGGTTGGTCTGAAGCTTTCTTT	CASSLGRGWSEAFF
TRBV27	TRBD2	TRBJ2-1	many	TGTGCCAGCAGTTCCGAGACTAGCGGGGGGGGCAATGAGCAGTTCTTC	CASSSETSGGGNEQFF
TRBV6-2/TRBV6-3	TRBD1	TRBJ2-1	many	TGTGCCAGCTTTGACAGGGATGAGCAGTTCTTC	CASFDRDEQFF
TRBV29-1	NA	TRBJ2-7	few	TGCAGCGTCGAGAGGAGCTCCTACGAGCAGTACTTC	CSVERSSYEQYF
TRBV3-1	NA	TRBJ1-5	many	TGTGCCAGCAGCTCCGAGGCCGTTAGCAATCAGCCCCAGCATTTT	CASSSEAVSNQPQHF
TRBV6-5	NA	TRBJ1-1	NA	TGTGCCAGCAGTTACTCAATACAGGGTGTTGAAGCTTTCTTT	CASSYSIQGVEAFF
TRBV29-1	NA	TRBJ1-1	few	TGCAGCGTTCGCGGGACGAACACTGAAGCTTTCTTT	CSVRGTNTEAFF
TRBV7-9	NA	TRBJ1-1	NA	TGTGCCAGCAGCCCGGCCGGCAGGGTGGACACTGAAGCTTTCTTT	CASSPAGRVDTEAFF
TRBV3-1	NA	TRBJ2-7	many	TGTGCCAGCAGCCCGAGGGACTGGCCCTCCTACGAGCAGTACTTC	CASSPRDWPSYEQYF
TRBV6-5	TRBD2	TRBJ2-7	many	TGTGCCAGCAGTTACCCCCGGGGGGGCGCCTACGAGCAGTACTTC	CASSYPRGGAYEQYF
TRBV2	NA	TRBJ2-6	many	TGTGCCAGCAGGGAAAAGGACGGCTCTGGGGCCAACGTCCTGACTTTC	CASREKDGSGANVLTF
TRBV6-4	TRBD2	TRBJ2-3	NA	TGTGCCAGCAGTGAGGCTAGCGGGGGGAATACGCAGTATTTT	CASSEASGGNTQYF
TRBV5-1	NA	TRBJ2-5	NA	TGCGCCAGCAGCTTGGAAGCGGTCCAAGAGACCCAGTACTTC	CASSLEAVQETQYF
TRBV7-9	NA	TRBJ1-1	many	TGTGCCAGCAGCTTAGGTGAGACAGTGAACACTGAAGCTTTCTTT	CASSLGETVNTEAFF